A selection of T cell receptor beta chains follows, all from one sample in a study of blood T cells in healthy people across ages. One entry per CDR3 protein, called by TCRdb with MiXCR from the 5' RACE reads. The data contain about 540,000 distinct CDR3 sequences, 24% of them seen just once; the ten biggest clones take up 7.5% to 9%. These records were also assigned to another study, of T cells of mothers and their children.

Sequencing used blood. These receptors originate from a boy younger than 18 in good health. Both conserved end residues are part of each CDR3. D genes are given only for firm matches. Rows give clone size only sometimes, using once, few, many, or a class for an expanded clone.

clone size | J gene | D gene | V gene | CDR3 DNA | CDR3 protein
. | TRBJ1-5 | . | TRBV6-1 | TGTGCCTGCGCCTACGGCCCCGTTAGCAATCAGCCCCAGCATTTT | CACAYGPVSNQPQHF
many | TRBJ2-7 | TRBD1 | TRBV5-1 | TGCGCCAGCAGCTTGACAGGGGGCTACGAGCAGTACTTC | CASSLTGGYEQYF
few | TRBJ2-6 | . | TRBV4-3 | TGCGCCAGCAGCCAAGATATGCAGGCAAGCGTGCTGGTACCCAACGTCCTGACTTTC | CASSQDMQASVLVPNVLTF
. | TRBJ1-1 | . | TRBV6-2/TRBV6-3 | TGTGCCAGCAGTCAATCAGAGTGGGCTTTCTTT | CASSQSEWAFF
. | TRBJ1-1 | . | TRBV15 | TGTGCCACCAGCAGAGATCAGGGTGCGTCCACTGAAGCTTTCTTT | CATSRDQGASTEAFF
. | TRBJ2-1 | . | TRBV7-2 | TGTGCCAGCAGCTTAGTTCCGGACTACAACAATGAGCAGTTCTTC | CASSLVPDYNNEQFF
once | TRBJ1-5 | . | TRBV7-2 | TGTGCCAGCAGCTTAGGTACAGGTTGGGGCAATCAGCCCCAGCATTTT | CASSLGTGWGNQPQHF
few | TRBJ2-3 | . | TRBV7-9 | TGTGCCAGCAGCTTAGGATTACGGGAACCCCAGTATTTT | CASSLGLREPQYF
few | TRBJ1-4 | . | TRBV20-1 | TGCAGTGCTTCAGAGACAACTAATGAAAAACTGTTTTTT | CSASETTNEKLFF
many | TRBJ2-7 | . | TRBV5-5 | TGTGCCAGCAGCTTGGAGGCAGGGTCCTACGAGCAGTACTTC | CASSLEAGSYEQYF
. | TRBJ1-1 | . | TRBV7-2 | TGTGCCAGCAGCTTAGAGGGCCGACTGGGGAACACTGAAGCTCTCTTT | CASSLEGRLGNTEALF
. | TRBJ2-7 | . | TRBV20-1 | TGCAGTGCTAGCCAATCGACTTTCCTCGAGCAGTACTTC | CSASQSTFLEQYF
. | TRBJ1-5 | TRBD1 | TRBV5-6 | TGTGCCAGCAGCCGGACAGGGTTCGATAGCAATCAGCCCCAGCATTTT | CASSRTGFDSNQPQHF
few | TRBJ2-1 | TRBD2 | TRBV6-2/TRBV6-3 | TGTGCCAGCAGTTACTCGAAAGTAACAGGGAATACTAGCGGGAGGGACTACAATGAGCAGTTCTTC | CASSYSKVTGNTSGRDYNEQFF
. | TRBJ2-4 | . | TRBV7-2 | TGTGCCAGCAGCTTAGATGGACAGTTCTCGGCCAAAAACATTCAGTACTTC | CASSLDGQFSAKNIQYF
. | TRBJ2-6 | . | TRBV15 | TGTGCCACCAGCAGAGAAGGGGACTCTGGGGCCAACGTCCTGACTTTC | CATSREGDSGANVLTF
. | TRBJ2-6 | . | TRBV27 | TGTGCCAGCAGTTTACGGGACTCTGGGGCCAACGTCCTGACTTTC | CASSLRDSGANVLTF
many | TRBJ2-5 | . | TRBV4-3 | TGCGCCAGCAGCCGGCGGGACCGAGAAGGGGCCCAGTACTTC | CASSRRDREGAQYF
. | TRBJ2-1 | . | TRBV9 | TGTGCCAGCAGCGTAGGAGCAGGTTCGATGGGCAATGAGCAGTTCTTC | CASSVGAGSMGNEQFF
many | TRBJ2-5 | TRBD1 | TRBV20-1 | TGCAGTGCTAGTACCGGGACAGGGGGAGAGACCCAGTACTTC | CSASTGTGGETQYF
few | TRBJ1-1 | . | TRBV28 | TGTGCCAGCAGTCCAGCCTACAGGAAGGACACTGAAGCTTTCTTT | CASSPAYRKDTEAFF
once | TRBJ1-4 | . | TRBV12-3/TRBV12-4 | TGTGCCAGCAGTTTGGGAGCCACCCCTGATGCAACTAATGAAAAACTGTTTTTT | CASSLGATPDATNEKLFF
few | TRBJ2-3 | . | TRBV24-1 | TGTGCCACCAGTGATTGGGGGGCAGATACGCAGTATTTT | CATSDWGADTQYF
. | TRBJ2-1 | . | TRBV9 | TGTGCCAGCAGCGTTACTGCGGGGAACAACAATGAGCAGTTCTTC | CASSVTAGNNNEQFF
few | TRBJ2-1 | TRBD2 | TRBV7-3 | TGTGCCAGCAGCTTAGTCGGGGGGGCTGGTGAGCAGTTCTTC | CASSLVGGAGEQFF
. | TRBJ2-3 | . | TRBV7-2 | TGTGCCAGCAGCCCAGCCCCCAGCGCCACCACAGATACGCAGTATTTT | CASSPAPSATTDTQYF
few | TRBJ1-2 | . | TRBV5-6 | TGTGCCAGCAGCTTGGTTGATGGCAGGGAGGTAGGGGGCTACACCTTC | CASSLVDGREVGGYTF
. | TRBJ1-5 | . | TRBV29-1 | TGCAGCGCCGCTTGGGGGCACAATCAGCCCCAGCATTTT | CSAAWGHNQPQHF
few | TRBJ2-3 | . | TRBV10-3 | TGTGCCATCAGTGAAGCGGCTTTTGATACGCAGTATTTT | CAISEAAFDTQYF
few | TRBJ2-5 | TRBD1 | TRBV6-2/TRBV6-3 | TGTGCCAGCAGTTTCACAGGGGGCTCCGGGAAATCGGAGACCCAGTACTTC | CASSFTGGSGKSETQYF
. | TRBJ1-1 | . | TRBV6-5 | TGTGCCAGCACCTTGAGCGGGGGGCCGAACACTGAAGCTTTCTTT | CASTLSGGPNTEAFF
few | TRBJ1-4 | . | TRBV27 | TGTGCCAGCAGTTTATTGGGGGGTAATGAAAAACTGTTTTTT | CASSLLGGNEKLFF
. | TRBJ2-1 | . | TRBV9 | TGTGCCAGCAGCGTAGCTAGCGTTAGCTCCTACAATGAGCAGTTCTTC | CASSVASVSSYNEQFF
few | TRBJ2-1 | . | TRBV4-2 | TGTGCCAGCAGCCAAGATCTCAGGGCCATCGGCGAGGATGAGCAGTTCTTC | CASSQDLRAIGEDEQFF
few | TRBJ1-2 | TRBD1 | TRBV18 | TGTGCCAGCTCACCAGTGGCAGGGGGCGATGGCTACACCTTC | CASSPVAGGDGYTF
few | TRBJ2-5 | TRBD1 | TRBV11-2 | TGTGCCAGCAGCCCAGGACAGGGGACGAGTCTAGAGCAGTACTTC | CASSPGQGTSLEQYF
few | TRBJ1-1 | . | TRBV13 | TGTGCCAGCAGCTTGGCTAAAGCCTCTCCCGGGAACACTGAAGCTTTCTTT | CASSLAKASPGNTEAFF
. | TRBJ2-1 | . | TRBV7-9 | TGTGCCAGCAGCCACCCCGGGTCTTCCCACAATGAGCAGTTCTTC | CASSHPGSSHNEQFF
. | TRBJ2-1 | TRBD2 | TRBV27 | TGTGCCAGCAGTTTGTTGGGGACTAGCGATGAGCAGTTCTTC | CASSLLGTSDEQFF
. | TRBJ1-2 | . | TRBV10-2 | TGCGCCAGCAGTGAGACCCGACGTTACCAAAGCTATGGCTACACCTTC | CASSETRRYQSYGYTF
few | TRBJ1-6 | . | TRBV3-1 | TGTGCCAGCAGCCAAGAGGCGCGTCGCGGGGCCCTCCACTTT | CASSQEARRGALHF
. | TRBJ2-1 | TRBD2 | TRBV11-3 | TGTGCCAGCAGCGGACTAGCGGGAGGGTTCTATGAGCAGTTCTTC | CASSGLAGGFYEQFF
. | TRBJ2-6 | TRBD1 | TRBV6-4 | TGTGCCAGCAGTCCCTCAGGGGGCTCTGGGGCCAACGTCCTGACTTTC | CASSPSGGSGANVLTF
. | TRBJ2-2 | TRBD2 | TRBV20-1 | TGCAGTGCTGGGGACGGGGGGATGAACACCGGGGAGCTGTTTTTT | CSAGDGGMNTGELFF
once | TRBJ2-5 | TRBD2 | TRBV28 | TGTGCCAGCAGTCGACTAGCGGGGTGGCAAGAGACCCAGTACTTC | CASSRLAGWQETQYF
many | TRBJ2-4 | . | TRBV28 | TGTGCCAGCAGCCCCAAAAACATTCAGTACTTC | CASSPKNIQYF
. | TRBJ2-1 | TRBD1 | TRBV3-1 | TGTGCCAGCAGCCAAGCCATCGGACAGGGCAGGGGGACCAATGAGCAGTTCTTC | CASSQAIGQGRGTNEQFF
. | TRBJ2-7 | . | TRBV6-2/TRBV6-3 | TGTGCCAGCAGTTACTCTTCTTTGAGAATGGAGCAGTACTTC | CASSYSSLRMEQYF
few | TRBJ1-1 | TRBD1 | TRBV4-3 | TGCGCCAGCAGCCAAGATGTCCCAACGACAGGGGCCCAAGCTTTCTTT | CASSQDVPTTGAQAFF
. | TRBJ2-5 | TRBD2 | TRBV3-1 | TGTGCCAGCAGCCAAGAGCTAGCGGGGGGGCCGGAGGAGACCCAGTACTTC | CASSQELAGGPEETQYF
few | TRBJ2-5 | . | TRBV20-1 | TGCAGTGCTAGAGCCCCGACAGGTCAAGAGACCCAGTACTTC | CSARAPTGQETQYF